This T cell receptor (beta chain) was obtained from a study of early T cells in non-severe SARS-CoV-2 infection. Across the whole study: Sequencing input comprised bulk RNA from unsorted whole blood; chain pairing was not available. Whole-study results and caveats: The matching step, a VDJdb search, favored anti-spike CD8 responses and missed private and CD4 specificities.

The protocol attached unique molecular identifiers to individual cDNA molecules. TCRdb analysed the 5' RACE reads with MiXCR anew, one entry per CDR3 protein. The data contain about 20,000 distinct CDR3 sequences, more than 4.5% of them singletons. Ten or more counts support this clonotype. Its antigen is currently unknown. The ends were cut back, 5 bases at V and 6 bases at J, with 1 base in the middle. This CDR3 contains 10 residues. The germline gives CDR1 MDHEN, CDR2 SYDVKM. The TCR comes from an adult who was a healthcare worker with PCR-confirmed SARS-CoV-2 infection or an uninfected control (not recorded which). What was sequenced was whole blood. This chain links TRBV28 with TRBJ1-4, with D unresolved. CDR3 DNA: TGTGCCAGCAGTGATGAAAAACTGTTTTTT. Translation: CASSDEKLFF. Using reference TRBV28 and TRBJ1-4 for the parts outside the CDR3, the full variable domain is DVKVTQSSRYLVKRTGEKVFLECVQDMDHENMFWYRQDPGLGLRLIYFSYDVKMKEKGDIPEGYSVSREKKERFSLILESASTNQTSMYLCASSDEKLFFGSGTQLSVL.